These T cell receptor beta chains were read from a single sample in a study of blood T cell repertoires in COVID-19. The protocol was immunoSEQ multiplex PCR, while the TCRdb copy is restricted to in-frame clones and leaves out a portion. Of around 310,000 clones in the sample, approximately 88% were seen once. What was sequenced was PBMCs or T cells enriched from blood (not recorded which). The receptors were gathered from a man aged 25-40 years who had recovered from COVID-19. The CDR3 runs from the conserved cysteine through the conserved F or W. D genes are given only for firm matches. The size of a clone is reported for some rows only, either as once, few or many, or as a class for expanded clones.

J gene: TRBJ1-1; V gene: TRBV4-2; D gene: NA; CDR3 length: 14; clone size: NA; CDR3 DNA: TGTGCCAGCAGCCATTGGACTGTGAACACTGAAGCTTTCTTT; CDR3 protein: CASSHWTVNTEAFF
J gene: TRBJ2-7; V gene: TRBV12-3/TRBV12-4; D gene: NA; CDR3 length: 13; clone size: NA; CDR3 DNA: TGTGCCAGCAGTTTGGGCAGCTCCTACGAGCAGTACTTC; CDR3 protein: CASSLGSSYEQYF
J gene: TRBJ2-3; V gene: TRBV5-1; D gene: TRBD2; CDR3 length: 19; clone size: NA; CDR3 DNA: TGCGCCAGCAAACCGACTAGCGAAGGCGTATGGTTGTTCTCAGATACGCAGTATTTT; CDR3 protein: CASKPTSEGVWLFSDTQYF
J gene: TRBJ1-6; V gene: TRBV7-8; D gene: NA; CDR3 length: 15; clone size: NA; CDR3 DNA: TGTGCCAGCAGCTTACCCCATACAGGCTTTCAGGCCCTCCACTTT; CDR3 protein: CASSLPHTGFQALHF
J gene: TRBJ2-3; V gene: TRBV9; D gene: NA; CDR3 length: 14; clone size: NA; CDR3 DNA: TGTGCCAGCAGCGTAGGTGGGGGCAGAGATACGCAGTATTTT; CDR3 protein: CASSVGGGRDTQYF
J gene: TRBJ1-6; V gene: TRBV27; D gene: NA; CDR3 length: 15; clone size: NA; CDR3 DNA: TGTGCCAGCAGTTCCGTGAGCTCCTATAATTCACCCCTCCACTTT; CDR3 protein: CASSSVSSYNSPLHF
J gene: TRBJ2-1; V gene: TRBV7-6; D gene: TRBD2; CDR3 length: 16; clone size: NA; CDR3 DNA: TGTGCCAGCAGCTTAGGATCTGGACTAGTGAGGCCTGAGCAGTTCTTC; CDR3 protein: CASSLGSGLVRPEQFF
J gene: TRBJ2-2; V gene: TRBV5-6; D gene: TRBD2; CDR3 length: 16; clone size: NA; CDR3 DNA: TGTGCCAGCAGCTTGGCAACTAGCGGGGGTACCGGGGAGCTGTTTTTT; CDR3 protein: CASSLATSGGTGELFF
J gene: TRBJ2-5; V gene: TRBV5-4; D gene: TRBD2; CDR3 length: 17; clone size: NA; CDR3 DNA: TGTGCCAGCAGCTCCGGGACTAGCGGGGTACAAAGGGGGGACCAGTACTTC; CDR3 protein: CASSSGTSGVQRGDQYF
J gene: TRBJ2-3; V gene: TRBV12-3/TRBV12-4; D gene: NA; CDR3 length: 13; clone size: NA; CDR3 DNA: TGTGCCAGCGGGTGGGGAACAGGGGATACGCAGTATTTT; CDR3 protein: CASGWGTGDTQYF
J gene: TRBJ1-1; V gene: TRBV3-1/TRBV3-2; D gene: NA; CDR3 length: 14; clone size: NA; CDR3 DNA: TGTGCCAGCAGCAGGAGCCTCATGAACACTGAAGCTTTCTTT; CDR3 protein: CASSRSLMNTEAFF
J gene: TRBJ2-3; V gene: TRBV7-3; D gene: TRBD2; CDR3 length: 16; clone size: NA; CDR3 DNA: TGTGCCAGCAGCTTAACGTTACTAGCGGGGGCGGATACGCAGTATTTT; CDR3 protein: CASSLTLLAGADTQYF
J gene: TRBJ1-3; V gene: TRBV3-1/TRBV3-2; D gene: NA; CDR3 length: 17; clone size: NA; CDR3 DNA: TGTGCCAGCAGCCCCCAAGGACTAAGGGCGGGAGGAAACACCATATATTTT; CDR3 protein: CASSPQGLRAGGNTIYF
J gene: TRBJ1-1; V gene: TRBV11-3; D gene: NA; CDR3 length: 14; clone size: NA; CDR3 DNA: TGTGCCAGCAGCTCGCCGGGGGACGAATATGAAGCTTTCTTT; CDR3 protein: CASSSPGDEYEAFF
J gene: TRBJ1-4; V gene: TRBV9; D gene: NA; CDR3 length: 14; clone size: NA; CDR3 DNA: TGTGCCAGCAGCGTAGGGACATTGAATGAAAAACTGTTTTTT; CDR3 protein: CASSVGTLNEKLFF
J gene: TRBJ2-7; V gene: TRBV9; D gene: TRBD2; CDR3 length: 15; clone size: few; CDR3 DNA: TGTGCCAGCAGCGTAGGAGCTAGCGGGGGGTACGAGCAGTACTTC; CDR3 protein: CASSVGASGGYEQYF
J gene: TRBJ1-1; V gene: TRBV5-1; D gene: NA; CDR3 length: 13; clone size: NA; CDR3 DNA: TGCGCCAGCAGCTCGGCTAGGAACACTGAAGCTTTCTTT; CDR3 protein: CASSSARNTEAFF
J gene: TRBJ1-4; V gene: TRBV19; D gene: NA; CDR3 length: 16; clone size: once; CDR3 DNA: TGTGCCAGTAATAGTCCCGGGAGGAGAACTAATGAAAAACTGTTTTTT; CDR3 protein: CASNSPGRRTNEKLFF
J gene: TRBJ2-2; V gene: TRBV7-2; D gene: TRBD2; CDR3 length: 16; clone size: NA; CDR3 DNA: TGTGCCAGCAGCCCTAGCGGGGGGGCCGGGACCGGGGAGCTGTTTTTT; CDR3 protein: CASSPSGGAGTGELFF
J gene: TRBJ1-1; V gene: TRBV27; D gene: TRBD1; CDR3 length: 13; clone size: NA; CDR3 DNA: TGTGCCAGCAGTGATGGGGACAGGAATGAAGCTTTCTTT; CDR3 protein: CASSDGDRNEAFF
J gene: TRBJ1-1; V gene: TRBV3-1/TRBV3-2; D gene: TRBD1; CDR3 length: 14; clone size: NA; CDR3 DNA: TGTGCCAGCAGTCCAGGGGGCGAAACCACTGAAGCTTTCTTT; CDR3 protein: CASSPGGETTEAFF
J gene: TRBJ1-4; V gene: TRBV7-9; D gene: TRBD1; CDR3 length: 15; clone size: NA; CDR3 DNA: TGTGCCAGCAGCAACAGACAGGGAGGAAATGAAAAACTGTTTTTT; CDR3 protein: CASSNRQGGNEKLFF
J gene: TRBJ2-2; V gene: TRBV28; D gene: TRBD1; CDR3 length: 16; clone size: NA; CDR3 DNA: TGTGCCAGCAAGCAACTCCGGGACAGGGCCGCCGGGGAGCTGTTTTTT; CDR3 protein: CASKQLRDRAAGELFF
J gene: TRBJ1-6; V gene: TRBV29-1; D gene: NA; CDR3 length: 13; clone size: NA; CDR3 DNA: TGCAGCGTTGGGGGACAAAAAAATTCACCCCTCCACTTT; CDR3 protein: CSVGGQKNSPLHF
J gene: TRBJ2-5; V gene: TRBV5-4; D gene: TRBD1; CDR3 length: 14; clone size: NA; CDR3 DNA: TGTGCCAGCAGCTTGGGAGGGGGCGGAGAGACCCAGTACTTC; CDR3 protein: CASSLGGGGETQYF
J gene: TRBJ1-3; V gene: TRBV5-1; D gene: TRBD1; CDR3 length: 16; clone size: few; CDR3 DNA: TGCGCCAGCAGCCCAGGACAGGGCCGCTCTGGAAACACCATATATTTT; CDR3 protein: CASSPGQGRSGNTIYF
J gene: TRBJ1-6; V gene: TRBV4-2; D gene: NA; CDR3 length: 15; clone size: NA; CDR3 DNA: TGTGCCAGCAGCCAAGGGGCACCAATGAATTCACCCCTCCACTTT; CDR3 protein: CASSQGAPMNSPLHF
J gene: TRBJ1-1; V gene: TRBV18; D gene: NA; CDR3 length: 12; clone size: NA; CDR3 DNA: TGTGCCAGCCGGGAGGAGAACACTGAAGCTTTCTTT; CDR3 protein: CASREENTEAFF
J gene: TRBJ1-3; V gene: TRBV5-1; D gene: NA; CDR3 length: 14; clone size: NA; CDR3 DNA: TGCGCCAGCAGCCAGGGACAACCTGGAAACACCATATATTTT; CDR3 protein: CASSQGQPGNTIYF
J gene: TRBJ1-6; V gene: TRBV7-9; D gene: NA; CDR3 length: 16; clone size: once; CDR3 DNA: TGTGCCAGCAGCCCAGCGACAGCGCTGGTTAATTCACCCCTCCACTTT; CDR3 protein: CASSPATALVNSPLHF
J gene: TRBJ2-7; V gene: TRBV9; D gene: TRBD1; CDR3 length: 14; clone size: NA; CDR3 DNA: TGTGCCAGCAGCGTGGACAGGGGTTTCAACGAGCAGTACTTC; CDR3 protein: CASSVDRGFNEQYF
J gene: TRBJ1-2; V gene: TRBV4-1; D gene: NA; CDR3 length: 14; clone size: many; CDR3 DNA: TGCGCCAGCAGCCTCGACAGTCTAAACTATGGCTACACCTTC; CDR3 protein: CASSLDSLNYGYTF
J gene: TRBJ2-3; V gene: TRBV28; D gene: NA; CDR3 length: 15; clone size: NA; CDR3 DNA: TGTGCCAGCAGTTTAAGCCTTGGAGACACAGATACGCAGTATTTT; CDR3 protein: CASSLSLGDTDTQYF
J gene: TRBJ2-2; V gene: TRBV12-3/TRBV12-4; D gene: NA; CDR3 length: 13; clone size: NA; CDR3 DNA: TGTGCCAGCAGTTTAGACTCCCCCGGGGAGCTGTTTTTT; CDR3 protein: CASSLDSPGELFF
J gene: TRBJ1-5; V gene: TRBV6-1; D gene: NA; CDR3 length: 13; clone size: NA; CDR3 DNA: TGTGCCAGCAGTGAAATCAAAAATCAGCCCCAGCATTTT; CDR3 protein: CASSEIKNQPQHF
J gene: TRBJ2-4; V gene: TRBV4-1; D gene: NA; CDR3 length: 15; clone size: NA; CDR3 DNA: TGCGCCAGCAGCCACAGGGTCCTAGCCAAAAACATTCAGTACTTC; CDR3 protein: CASSHRVLAKNIQYF
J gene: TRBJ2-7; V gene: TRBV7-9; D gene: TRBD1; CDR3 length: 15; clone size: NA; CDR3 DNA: TGTGCCAGCAGCCCACGTCCCGGGACAGGGTCCGAGCAGTACTTC; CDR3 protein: CASSPRPGTGSEQYF
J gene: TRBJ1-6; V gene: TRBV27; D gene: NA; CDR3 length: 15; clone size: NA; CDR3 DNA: TGTGCCAGCACCCTGACAAGCTCCTATAATTCACCCCTCCACTTT; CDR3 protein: CASTLTSSYNSPLHF